The following is a TCR beta chain sequence with its context. Its recognized antigen is unknown. Base-call qualities are not available, and no considerably larger clone is one nucleotide away. The sample belongs to a study of blood T cell repertoires in COVID-19 (dated by TCRdb to the early 2020s). Describing the broader study: Samples from collaborators originated in the United States, Italy and Spain and spanned both the acute and convalescent phases of COVID-19. The repertoires were released in a freely available public database meant as a resource for research on the immune response to SARS-CoV-2. A de-identified subject ID, COVID-19 status, age in years and sex were almost always included in the sample metadata. Samples were obtained from the ongoing ImmuneRACE study (first 160 participants) and from over a thousand subjects provided by 6 global collaborators. The material from the prospective study consisted of cDNA or gDNA derived from T cells, B-cell-depleted T cells, or PBMCs. The dataset comprised deeply sampled blood TCRbeta repertoires from subjects exposed to, actively infected with, or recovered from COVID-19. Where HLA class I and class II types were available, the types were taken from metadata supplied by the sample provider, not from assay-based typing.

TCRbeta CDR3 regions were amplified from genomic DNA using the immunoSEQ Assay, a bias-controlled multiplex PCR. Concerning the study's data processing: Nucleated cell counts per sample were estimated from amplification of reference gene primers within the assay. Sequence reads were collapsed and filtered to measure the absolute abundance of every unique TCRbeta CDR3 rearrangement. For each sample, productive Simpson clonality was calculated as the square root of Simpson's diversity index over productive rearrangements. TCRdb took over this immuneACCESS table, retaining in-frame rearrangements with V and J assigned. Such tables are incomplete; in checked studies, under half of the missing clones stem from an unresolved V gene, and the remainder is unexplained. V and J calls and clone size are given by that table; D and trimming were obtained from the DNA. The table for this sample lists some 290,000 clones; approximately 80% of them were counted only once. About 2.9% of the sample comes from the top ten.

Each collaborating institution followed its own protocols to collect whole blood in K2EDTA tubes. For TCRbeta analysis, collaborators shipped samples in one of three forms: frozen whole blood, isolated PBMCs, or DNA extracted from either of those sample types. V is clipped by 5 bases and J by 8 bases, and the sequence between their germline boundaries is 22 bases long. The CDR3, from cysteine to phenylalanine, totals 15 residues. Just CDR3 DNA is preserved here, 45 bases in frame from base 1. The germline V gene gives CDR1 as SNHLY and CDR2 as FYNNEI. The research as a whole found: Clinical and demographic metadata were provided uncurated, with the amount varying by source and participant.

The sequence was collected from a woman aged 55-69 years with active or convalescent COVID-19. Source material: peripheral blood. Recombination joined TRBV2 with TRBJ2-7; a tentative D call is TRBD1 (5 bases match). CDR3 sequence: CASSPAGRQGRQQYF. The DNA sequence is TGTGCCAGCAGTCCCGCCGGCCGGCAGGGAAGACAGCAGTACTTC.